This T cell receptor (beta chain) was captured in a study of cytotoxic CD8 clonotypes in ibrutinib-treated CLL. CDR1 is MDHEN, CDR2 SYDVKM, per germline. This CDR3 has 15 residues. J gave up 0 bases and V 4 bases, and 3 bases lay outside the gene matches. Repertoires were generated with immunoSEQ multiplex PCR, while TCRdb's copy carries only in-frame clones and drops some. The repertoire holds more than 110,000 clones, with around 82% as singletons. This TCR was sampled from a human donor with chronic lymphocytic leukemia. Specimen: PBMCs, collected after 36 months of ibrutinib treatment. The rearrangement links TRBV28 to TRBJ2-3, with 8 bases lining up with TRBD1. The CDR3 coding sequence is TGTGCCAGCAGTTCGGGACAGGATAGCACAGATACGCAGTATTTT. Its translation is CASSSGQDSTDTQYF.